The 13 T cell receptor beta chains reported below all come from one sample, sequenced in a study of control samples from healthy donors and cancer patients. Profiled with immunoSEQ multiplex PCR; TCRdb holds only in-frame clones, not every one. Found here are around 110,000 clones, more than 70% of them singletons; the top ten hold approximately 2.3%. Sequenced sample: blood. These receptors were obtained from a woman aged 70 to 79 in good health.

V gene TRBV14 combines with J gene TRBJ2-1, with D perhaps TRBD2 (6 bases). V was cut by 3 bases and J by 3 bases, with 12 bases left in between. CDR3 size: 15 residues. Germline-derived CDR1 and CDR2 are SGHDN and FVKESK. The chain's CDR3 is CASSHTGGFYNEQFF. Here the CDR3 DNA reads TGTGCCAGCAGCCATACTGGGGGGTTCTACAATGAGCAGTTCTTC.

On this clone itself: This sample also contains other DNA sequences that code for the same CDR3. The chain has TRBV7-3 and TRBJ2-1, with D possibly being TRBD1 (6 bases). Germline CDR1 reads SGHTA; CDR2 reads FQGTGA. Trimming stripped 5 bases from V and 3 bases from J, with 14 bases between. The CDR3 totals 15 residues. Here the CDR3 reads CASSAGGGFYNEQFF. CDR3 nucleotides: TGTGCCAGCAGCGCGGGTGGGGGCTTCTACAATGAGCAGTTCTTC.

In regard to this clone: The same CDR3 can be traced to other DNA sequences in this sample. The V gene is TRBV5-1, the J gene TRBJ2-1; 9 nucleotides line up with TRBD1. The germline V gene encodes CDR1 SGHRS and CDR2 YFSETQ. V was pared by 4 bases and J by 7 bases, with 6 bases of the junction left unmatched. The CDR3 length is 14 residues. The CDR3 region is CASSPGQGGNEQFF. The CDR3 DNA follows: TGCGCCAGCAGCCCGGGACAGGGTGGAAATGAGCAGTTCTTC.

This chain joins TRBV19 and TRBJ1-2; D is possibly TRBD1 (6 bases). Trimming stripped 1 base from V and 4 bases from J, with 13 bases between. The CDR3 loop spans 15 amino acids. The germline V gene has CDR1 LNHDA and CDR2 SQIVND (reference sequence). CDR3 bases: TGTGCCAGTAGTATAGTCGCAGGGGAGGCCTATGGCTACACCTTC. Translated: CASSIVAGEAYGYTF. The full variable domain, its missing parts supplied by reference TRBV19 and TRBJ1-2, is DGGITQSPKYLFRKEGQNVTLSCEQNLNHDAMYWYRQDPGQGLRLIYYSQIVNDFQKGDIAEGYSVSREKKESFPLTVTSAQKNPTAFYLCASSIVAGEAYGYTFGSGTRLTVV.

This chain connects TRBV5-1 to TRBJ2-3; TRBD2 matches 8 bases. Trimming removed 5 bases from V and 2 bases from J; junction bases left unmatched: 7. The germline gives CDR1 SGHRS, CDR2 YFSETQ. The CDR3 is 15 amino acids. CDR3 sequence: CASRYQAGDTDTQYF. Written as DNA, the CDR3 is TGCGCCAGCAGGTATCAAGCGGGAGACACAGATACGCAGTATTTT.

This CDR3 is CASSFLNRAGEKLFF. CDR3 sequence (DNA): TGTGCCAGCAGCTTTTTGAACAGGGCAGGGGAAAAACTGTTTTTT. The chain is built from TRBV5-6 and TRBJ1-4; D possibly corresponds to TRBD1 (6 bases). Germline loops: CDR1 SGHDT, CDR2 YYEEEE. The CDR3 runs to 15 residues. With 2 bases removed from V and 8 bases from J, the gap between germline ends came to 16 bases.

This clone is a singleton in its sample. The CDR3 region is CASGAISRRAPTEAFF. The CDR3 nucleotides are TGTGCTAGTGGAGCCATCTCCAGACGGGCCCCCACTGAAGCTTTCTTT. The J gene is TRBJ1-1, the V gene TRBV12-5; D uncertain. Germline values: CDR1 LGHNT, CDR2 FRNRAP. This CDR3 spans 16 amino acids. With 6 bases removed from V and 4 bases from J, the gap between germline ends came to 21 bases.

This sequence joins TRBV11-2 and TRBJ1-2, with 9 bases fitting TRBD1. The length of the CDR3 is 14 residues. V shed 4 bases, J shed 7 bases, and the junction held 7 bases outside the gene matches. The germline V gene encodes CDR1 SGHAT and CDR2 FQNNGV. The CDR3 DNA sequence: TGTGCCAGCAGCTCTAGACAGGGGGAGCGTGGCTACACCTTC. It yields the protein CASSSRQGERGYTF.

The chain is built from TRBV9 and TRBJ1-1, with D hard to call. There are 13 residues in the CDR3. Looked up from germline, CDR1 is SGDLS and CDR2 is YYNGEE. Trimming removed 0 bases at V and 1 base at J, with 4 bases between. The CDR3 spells CASSVVANTEAFF. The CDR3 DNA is TGTGCCAGCAGCGTAGTGGCGAACACTGAAGCTTTCTTT.

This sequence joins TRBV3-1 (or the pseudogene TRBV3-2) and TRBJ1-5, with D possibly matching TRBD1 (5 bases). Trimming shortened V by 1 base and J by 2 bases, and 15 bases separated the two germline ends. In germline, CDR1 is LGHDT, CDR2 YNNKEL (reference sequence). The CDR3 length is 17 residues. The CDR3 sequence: CASSQGSAGGGNQPQHF. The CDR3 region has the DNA TGTGCCAGCAGCCAAGGGAGTGCGGGGGGTGGCAATCAGCCCCAGCATTTT.

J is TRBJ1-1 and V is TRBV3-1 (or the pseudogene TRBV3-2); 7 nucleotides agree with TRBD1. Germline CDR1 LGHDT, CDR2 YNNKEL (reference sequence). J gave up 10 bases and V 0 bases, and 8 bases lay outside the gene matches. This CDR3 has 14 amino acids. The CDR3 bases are TGTGCCAGCAGCCAAGACTTCACAGGGGTTGGAGCTTTCTTT. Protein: CASSQDFTGVGAFF.

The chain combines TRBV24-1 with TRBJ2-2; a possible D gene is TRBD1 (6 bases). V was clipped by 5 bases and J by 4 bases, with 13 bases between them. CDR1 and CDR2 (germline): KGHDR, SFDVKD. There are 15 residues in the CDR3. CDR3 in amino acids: CATSAQDSFTGELFF. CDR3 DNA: TGTGCCACCAGTGCCCAGGACAGTTTCACCGGGGAGCTGTTTTTT.

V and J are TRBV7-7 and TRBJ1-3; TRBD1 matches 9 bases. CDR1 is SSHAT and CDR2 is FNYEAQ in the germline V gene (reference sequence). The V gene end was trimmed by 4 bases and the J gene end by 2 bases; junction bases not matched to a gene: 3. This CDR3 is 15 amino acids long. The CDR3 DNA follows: TGTGCCAGCAGCTCCACAGGGGGCCCTGGAAACACCATATATTTT. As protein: CASSSTGGPGNTIYF.